The TCR beta chain under discussion was sequenced for a study of control samples from healthy donors and cancer patients. Clones were sequenced by immunoSEQ multiplex PCR, and TCRdb holds only the in-frame ones, with some missing. The sample lists approximately 120,000 clones; 80% to 90% were seen once. Germline lookup yields CDR1 SGHDT and CDR2 YYEEEE. CDR3 size: 17 residues. Trimming left V 0 bases short and J 6 bases short, with 18 bases between. The sequenced sample was blood. J is TRBJ1-4 and V is TRBV5-6, with D tentatively TRBD1 (5 bases). The sequence came from a woman aged 45-65 years in good health. CDR3 sequence: CASSLAAGYFEDEKLFF. DNA of the CDR3: TGTGCCAGCAGCTTGGCAGCAGGGTACTTCGAAGATGAAAAACTGTTTTTT.